This T cell receptor beta chain was obtained from a study of blood T cell repertoires in COVID-19. Study information: PBMCs, B-cell-depleted T cells, or T cells were the source of the cDNA or gDNA that made up the material.

V was trimmed by 9 bases and J by 4 bases, leaving 9 bases between them. CDR3 length equals 12 residues. Only in-frame clones appear in the TCRdb table, and some are missing; sequencing was by immunoSEQ multiplex PCR. The sample holds over 70,000 clones, 80% seen once. This clonotype was sampled from a man between 65 and 80 years old who had recovered from COVID-19. The sample taken for sequencing was peripheral blood. The rearrangement joins TRBV12-3 or TRBV12-4 to TRBJ1-4; D not certain. The CDR3 loop reads CASGGYNEKLFF. DNA of the CDR3: TGTGCCAGTGGCGGATATAATGAAAAACTGTTTTTT.